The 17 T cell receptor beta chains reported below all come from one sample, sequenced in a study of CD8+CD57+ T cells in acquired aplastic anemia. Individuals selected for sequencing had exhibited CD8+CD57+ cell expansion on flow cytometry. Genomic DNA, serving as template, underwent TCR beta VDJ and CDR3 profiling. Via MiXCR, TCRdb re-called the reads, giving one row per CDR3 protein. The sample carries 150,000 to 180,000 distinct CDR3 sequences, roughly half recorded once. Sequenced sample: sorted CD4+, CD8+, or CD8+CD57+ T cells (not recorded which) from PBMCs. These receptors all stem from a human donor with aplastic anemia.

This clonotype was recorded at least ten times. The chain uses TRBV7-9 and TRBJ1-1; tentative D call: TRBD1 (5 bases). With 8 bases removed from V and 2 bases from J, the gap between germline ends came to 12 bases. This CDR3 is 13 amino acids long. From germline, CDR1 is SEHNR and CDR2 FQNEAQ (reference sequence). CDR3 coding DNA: TGTGCCAGCCGAGACAGACTAAACACTGAAGCTTTCTTT. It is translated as CASRDRLNTEAFF.

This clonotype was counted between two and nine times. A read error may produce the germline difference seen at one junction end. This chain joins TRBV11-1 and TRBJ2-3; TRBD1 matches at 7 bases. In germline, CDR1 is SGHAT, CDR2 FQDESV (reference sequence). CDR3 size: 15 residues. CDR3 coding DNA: TGTGCCGGCAGTGAGGGGGCGTCTGTTGGAGATACGCAGTATTTT. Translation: CAGSEGASVGDTQYF.

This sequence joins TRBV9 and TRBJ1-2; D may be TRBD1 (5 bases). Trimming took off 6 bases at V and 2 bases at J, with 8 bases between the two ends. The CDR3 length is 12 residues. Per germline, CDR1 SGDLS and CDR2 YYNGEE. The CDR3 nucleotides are TGTGCCAGCAAGACAGAGAACTATGGCTACACCTTC. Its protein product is CASKTENYGYTF.

CDR3 DNA: TGTGCCACCAGCCGAGGGGGATATGGGAGTTCACCCCTCCACTTT. It yields the protein CATSRGGYGSSPLHF. V usage is TRBV15 and J usage is TRBJ1-6; D possibly corresponds to TRBD1 (6 bases). V lost 5 bases, J lost 9 bases, and 17 bases lay in between. Germline V gene lookup returns CDR1 LNHNV and CDR2 YYDKDF (reference sequence). The CDR3 has 15 amino acids.

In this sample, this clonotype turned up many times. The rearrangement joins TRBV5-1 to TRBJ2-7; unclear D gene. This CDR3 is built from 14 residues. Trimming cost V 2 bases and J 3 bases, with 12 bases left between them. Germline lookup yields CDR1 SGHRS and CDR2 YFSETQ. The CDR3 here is CASSLSQYNYEQYF. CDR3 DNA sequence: TGCGCCAGCAGCTTAAGTCAGTATAACTACGAGCAGTACTTC. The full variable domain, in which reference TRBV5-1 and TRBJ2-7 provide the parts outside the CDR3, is KAGVTQTPRYLIKTRGQQVTLSCSPISGHRSVSWYQQTPGQGLQFLFEYFSETQRNKGNFPGRFSGRQFSNSRSEMNVSTLELGDSALYLCASSLSQYNYEQYFGPGTRLTVT.

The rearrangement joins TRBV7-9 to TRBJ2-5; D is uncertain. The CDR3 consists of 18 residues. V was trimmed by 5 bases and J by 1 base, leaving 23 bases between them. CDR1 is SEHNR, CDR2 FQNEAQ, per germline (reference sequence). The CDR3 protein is CASSPDGEEDGFQETQYF. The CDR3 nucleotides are TGTGCCAGCAGCCCCGACGGTGAAGAGGACGGTTTCCAAGAGACCCAGTACTTC.

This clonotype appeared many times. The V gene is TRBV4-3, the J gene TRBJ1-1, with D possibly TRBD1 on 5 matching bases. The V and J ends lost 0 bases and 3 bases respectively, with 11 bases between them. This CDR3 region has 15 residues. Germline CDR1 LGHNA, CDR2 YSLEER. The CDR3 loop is CASSQDGAIDTEAFF. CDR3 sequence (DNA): TGCGCCAGCAGCCAAGATGGGGCCATCGACACTGAAGCTTTCTTT.

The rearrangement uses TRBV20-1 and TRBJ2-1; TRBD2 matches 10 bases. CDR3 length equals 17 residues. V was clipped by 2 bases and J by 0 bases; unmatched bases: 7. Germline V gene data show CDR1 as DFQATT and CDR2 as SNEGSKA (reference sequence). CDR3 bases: TGCAGTGCTAGAAGGGCTAGCGGGGGAATCTCCTACAATGAGCAGTTCTTC. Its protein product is CSARRASGGISYNEQFF.

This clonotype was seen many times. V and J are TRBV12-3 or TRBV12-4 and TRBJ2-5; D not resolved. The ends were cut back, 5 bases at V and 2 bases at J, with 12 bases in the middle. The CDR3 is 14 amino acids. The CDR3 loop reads CASSPQDVQETQYF. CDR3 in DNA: TGTGCCAGCAGTCCCCAGGACGTGCAAGAGACCCAGTACTTC.

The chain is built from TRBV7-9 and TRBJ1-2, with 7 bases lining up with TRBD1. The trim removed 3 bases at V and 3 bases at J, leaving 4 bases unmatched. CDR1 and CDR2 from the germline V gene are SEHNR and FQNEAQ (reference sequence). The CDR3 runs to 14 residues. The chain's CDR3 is CASSFGQEYYGYTF. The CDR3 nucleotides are TGTGCCAGCAGCTTCGGACAGGAATACTATGGCTACACCTTC.

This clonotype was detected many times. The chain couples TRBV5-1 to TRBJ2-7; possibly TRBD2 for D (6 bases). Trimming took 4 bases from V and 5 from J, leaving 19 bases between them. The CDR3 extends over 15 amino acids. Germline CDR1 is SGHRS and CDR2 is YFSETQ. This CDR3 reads CASSLPGDPLNEQYF. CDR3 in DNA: TGCGCCAGCAGCCTACCGGGGGACCCGCTGAACGAGCAGTACTTC.

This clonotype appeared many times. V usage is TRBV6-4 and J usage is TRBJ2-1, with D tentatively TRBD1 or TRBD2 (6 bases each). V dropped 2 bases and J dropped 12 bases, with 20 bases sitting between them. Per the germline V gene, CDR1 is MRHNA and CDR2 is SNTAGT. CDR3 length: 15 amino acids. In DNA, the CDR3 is TGTGCCAGCAGTGACAAGGGGTCAGGAGGGGGGACGCAGTTCTTC. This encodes CASSDKGSGGGTQFF.

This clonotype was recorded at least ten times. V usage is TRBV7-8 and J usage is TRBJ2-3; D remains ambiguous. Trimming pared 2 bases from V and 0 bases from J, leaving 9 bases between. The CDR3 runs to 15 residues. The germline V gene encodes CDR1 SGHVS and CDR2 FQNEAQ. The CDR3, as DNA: TGTGCCAGCAGCTTACATCTACCAAGCACAGATACGCAGTATTTT. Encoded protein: CASSLHLPSTDTQYF. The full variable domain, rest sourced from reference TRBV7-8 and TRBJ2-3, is GAGVSQSPRYKVAKRGQDVALRCDPISGHVSLFWYQQALGQGPEFLTYFQNEAQLDKSGLPSDRFFAERPEGSVSTLKIQRTQQEDSAVYLCASSLHLPSTDTQYFGPGTRLTVL.

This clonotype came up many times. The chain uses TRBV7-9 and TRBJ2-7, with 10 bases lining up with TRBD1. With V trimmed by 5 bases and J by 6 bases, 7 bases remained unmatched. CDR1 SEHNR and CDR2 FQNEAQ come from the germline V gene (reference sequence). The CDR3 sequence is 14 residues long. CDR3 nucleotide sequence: TGTGCCAGCAGCGCGCAGACAGGGGGCGGCGAGCAGTACTTC. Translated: CASSAQTGGGEQYF.

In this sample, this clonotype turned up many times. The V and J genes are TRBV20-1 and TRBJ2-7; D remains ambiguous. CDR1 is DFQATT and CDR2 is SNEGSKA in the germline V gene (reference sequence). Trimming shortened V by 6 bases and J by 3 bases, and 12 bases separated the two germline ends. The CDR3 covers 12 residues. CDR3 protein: CSARRSNYEQYF. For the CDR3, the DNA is TGCAGTGCCCGCCGGTCCAACTACGAGCAGTACTTC.

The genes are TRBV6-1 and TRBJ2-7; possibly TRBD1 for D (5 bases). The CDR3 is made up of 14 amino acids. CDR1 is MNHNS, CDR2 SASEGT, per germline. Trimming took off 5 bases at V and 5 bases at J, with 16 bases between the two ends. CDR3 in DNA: TGTGCCAGCAGTAGACAGAACCTCTTGAACGAGCAGTACTTC. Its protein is CASSRQNLLNEQYF.

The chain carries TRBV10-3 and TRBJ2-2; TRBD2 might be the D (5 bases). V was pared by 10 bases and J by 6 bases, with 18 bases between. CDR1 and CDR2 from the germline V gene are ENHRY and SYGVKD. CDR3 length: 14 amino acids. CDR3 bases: TGTGCCACTACAAATTCACTAGTACCCGGGGAGCTGTTTTTT. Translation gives CATTNSLVPGELFF.